The text below deals with one TCR beta chain. Its specificity is not known. This entry comes from a study of post-analysis software for immune sequencing data. Looking at the study overall: The cohort encompassed relapsing-remitting, secondary progressive and progressive-relapsing multiple sclerosis disease courses.

Every TCR beta cDNA library bore unique molecular identifiers. Using its own MiXCR run on the PCR reads, TCRdb lists one record per CDR3 protein. The sample includes 600,000 to 750,000 distinct CDR3 sequences, 55% to 60% of them seen just once. Findings and caveats of the study: Patients carried five TRBV segments more frequently than controls did, and TRBV5-6, TRBV5-1 and TRBV20-1 were among them.

The CDR3 length is 15 residues. The V and J ends lost 0 bases and 5 bases respectively, with 13 bases between them. CDR1 and CDR2 from the germline V gene are ENHRY and SYGVKD. The sequencing input was blood. The genes are TRBV10-3 and TRBJ1-2, with D hard to call. The clonotype was recovered from a girl aged 2-15 years with multiple sclerosis. DNA for the CDR3: TGTGCCATCAGTGAGTCCGGTACATCAGATTATGGCTACACCTTC. Translation gives CAISESGTSDYGYTF.